Presented here are 10 T cell receptor beta chains from one specimen sequenced in a study of technical replicates of blood from several donors. Some clones are missing from TCRdb's copy, which holds only in-frame ones; the method was immunoSEQ multiplex PCR. The profile covers tens of thousands of clones, with 85% to 95% appearing a single time and over 0.25% taken by the ten largest. The sequenced material came from T cells isolated from PBMCs. Receptor source: a human donor in good health.

The chain links TRBV2 to TRBJ2-7; 9 nucleotides align to TRBD2. CDR1 is SNHLY and CDR2 is FYNNEI in the germline V gene. The CDR3 contains 13 residues. The V gene end was trimmed by 8 bases and the J gene end by 3 bases; junction bases not matched to a gene: 5. CDR3 sequence: CASVRGGGYEQYF. In DNA form, the CDR3 reads TGTGCCAGCGTGCGGGGGGGCGGCTACGAGCAGTACTTC.

The count of this clone is one. This chain joins TRBV2 and TRBJ2-7, with 8 bases matching TRBD1. Per the germline V gene, CDR1 is SNHLY and CDR2 is FYNNEI. CDR3 length equals 15 residues. Germline trimming cut 3 bases from V and 0 bases from J; bases unmatched to any gene: 4. CDR3 loop: CASSEEQGVSYEQYF. CDR3 nucleotides: TGTGCCAGCAGTGAGGAACAGGGGGTCTCCTACGAGCAGTACTTC. Full variable domain (missing parts from reference TRBV2 and TRBJ2-7): EPEVTQTPSHQVTQMGQEVILRCVPISNHLYFYWYRQILGQKVEFLVSFYNNEISEKSEIFDDQFSVERPDGSNFTLKIRSTKLEDSAMYFCASSEEQGVSYEQYFGPGTRLTVT.

This chain connects TRBV28 to TRBJ2-3; D gene unclear. The germline CDR1 and CDR2 sequences are MDHEN and SYDVKM. V lost 8 bases and J lost 3, with 15 bases in between. The CDR3 is made up of 14 amino acids. CDR3 residues: CASDRTVGTDTQYF. The CDR3 DNA follows: TGTGCCAGCGATCGAACAGTTGGTACAGATACGCAGTATTTT.

V is TRBV6-5 and J is TRBJ2-5, with D tentatively TRBD2 (6 bases). Trimming took off 7 bases at V and 5 bases at J, with 17 bases between the two ends. Germline V gene lookup returns CDR1 MNHEY and CDR2 SVGAGI. The CDR3 contains 14 residues. CDR3 bases: TGTGCCAGCACCCAGTGGAGGGGTAGTGAGACCCAGTACTTC. It encodes CASTQWRGSETQYF.

In its sample, this clone was seen a few times. This sequence joins TRBV4-1 and TRBJ1-1; no firm D call. The CDR3 runs 15 residues. Per germline, CDR1 MGHRA and CDR2 YSYEKL. V lost 0 bases and J 11 bases, leaving 19 bases between the germline ends. In DNA form, the CDR3 reads TGCGCCAGCAGCCAAGAAATCTTCGTGGCCCACTATGCTTTCTTT. Amino acid sequence: CASSQEIFVAHYAFF.

The J gene is TRBJ1-3, the V gene TRBV5-1; the match to TRBD1 covers 8 bases. This CDR3 is 17 amino acids long. Per the germline V gene, CDR1 is SGHRS and CDR2 is YFSETQ. V gave up 2 bases and J gave up 0 bases; unmatched junction bases: 7. The CDR3 DNA reads as TGCGCCAGCAGCTTACAGGGGGTCCCAAGCTCTGGAAACACCATATATTTT. It is translated as CASSLQGVPSSGNTIYF.

The V gene is TRBV5-1, the J gene TRBJ1-2, with 9 bases aligning to TRBD1. Germline-derived CDR1 and CDR2 are SGHRS and YFSETQ. CDR3 length: 18 amino acids. Germline trimming cut 4 bases from V and 5 bases from J; bases unmatched to any gene: 18. CDR3 coding DNA: TGCGCCAGCAGCCTCGGAGCTCCTTTGCCGGGACAGGGTTATGGCTACACCTTC. Its translation: CASSLGAPLPGQGYGYTF.

The chain carries TRBV5-4 and TRBJ2-5; 7 bases line up with TRBD1. J lost 4 bases, V lost 4 bases, and 7 bases had no gene match. Germline assignment: CDR1 SGHNT and CDR2 YYREEE (reference sequence). The CDR3 is made up of 14 amino acids. This CDR3 is CASSDYRGGETQYF. The CDR3 DNA reads as TGTGCCAGCAGCGATTACAGGGGTGGAGAGACCCAGTACTTC.

This clone has more than one count but fewer than ten. The chain employs TRBV19 and TRBJ2-7; the match to TRBD1 covers 8 bases. Germline CDR1 and CDR2: LNHDA and SQIVND (reference sequence). V trimming: 3 bases; J trimming: 2 bases; junction bases outside the gene matches: 3. This CDR3 spans 14 amino acids. The CDR3 loop is CASSMEGQAYEQYF. CDR3 in DNA: TGTGCCAGTAGTATGGAGGGACAGGCCTACGAGCAGTACTTC.

The table lists this clone with a count of one. This sequence joins TRBV5-6 and TRBJ2-7; D unresolved. The germline V gene has CDR1 SGHDT and CDR2 YYEEEE. V was shortened by 0 bases and J by 6 bases, with 4 bases between the two germline ends. The CDR3 runs to 11 residues. This CDR3 is CASSLGGEQYF. The CDR3 DNA is TGTGCCAGCAGCTTGGGAGGCGAGCAGTACTTC.